These T cell receptor beta chains were read from a single sample in a study of OX40 agonist ivuxolimab in advanced cancers. Libraries were prepared by immunoSEQ multiplex PCR; TCRdb keeps only in-frame clonotypes and omits some of them. The sample comprises tens of thousands of clones, around 84% of which are singletons, and 5.5% to 7% rests with the top ten. Sample: CD4+ or CD8+ T cells sorted from blood, taken in a trial of the OX40 agonist ivuxolimab. The source of these receptors is an adult with an advanced solid tumor such as melanoma, head and neck, liver or kidney cancer. The CDR3 runs from the conserved cysteine through the conserved F or W. The order of the fields is V gene, clone size, J gene, CDR3 protein. Not every row has a clone size; where given, it reads once, few, many or a size class.

TRBV4-1	few	TRBJ1-1	CASSQRSLGPTEAFF
TRBV18	once	TRBJ2-3	CASSPRTSGTDTQYF
TRBV6-4	few	TRBJ2-1	CASSDSSGSRNEQFF
TRBV14	NA	TRBJ1-2	CASIRFSSGGYTF
TRBV9	NA	TRBJ2-2	CASSVNLNTNTGELFF
TRBV6-5	once	TRBJ2-1	CASTVSGGSYNEQFF
TRBV14	NA	TRBJ2-7	CASSFGGGAFYEQYF
TRBV7-6	NA	TRBJ2-5	CASSELVQETQYF
TRBV5-1	NA	TRBJ1-2	CASSRAGQVPNYGYTF
TRBV19	NA	TRBJ1-1	CASSTGHMNTEAFF
TRBV6-6	NA	TRBJ1-1	CASSYATGRGNTEAFF
TRBV2	NA	TRBJ1-1	CASTGQGNTEAFF
TRBV6-5	NA	TRBJ1-6	CATRWDNNSPLHF
TRBV23-1	NA	TRBJ1-4	CASSQPEKLFF
TRBV5-4	NA	TRBJ2-7	CASSRRDSYEQYF
TRBV6-5	NA	NA	CASHALNIYEQYF
TRBV7-6	NA	TRBJ1-4	CASRLTGEKLFF
TRBV7-3	NA	TRBJ2-3	CASSRGGSTDTQYF
TRBV14	NA	TRBJ2-7	CASSHRGRSYEQYF
TRBV9	few	TRBJ1-1	CASSVEIGTEAFF
TRBV19	NA	TRBJ2-4	CASSHRGAKNIQYF
TRBV19	NA	TRBJ1-2	CASSEDLYGYTF
TRBV29-1	NA	TRBJ2-3	CSVVRGGTTDTQYF
TRBV11-2	NA	TRBJ2-2	CASSGQRTGELFF
TRBV4-2	once	TRBJ2-5	CASSQFSGTQETQYF
TRBV2	once	TRBJ2-7	CASSEIGQSQYEQYF
TRBV30	NA	TRBJ1-5	CAWTLGQTSNQPQHF
TRBV7-9	NA	TRBJ1-1	CASSFRTGDHTEAFF
TRBV11-3	NA	TRBJ1-6	CASSLGATGNSPLHF
TRBV30	few	TRBJ1-6	CAWSVKGGSPLHF
TRBV11-2	NA	TRBJ1-6	CASSLDQQGMNSPLHF
TRBV7-7	NA	TRBJ2-3	CASSLGQAGTDTQYF
TRBV4-1	NA	TRBJ1-4	CASGRAGGTTNEKLFF
TRBV27	NA	TRBJ2-1	CASSLFSPEMWREKKNEQFF
TRBV29-1	NA	NA	CSVVWTTHSFYEQYF
TRBV5-1	NA	NA	CASSFSPGGYEQYF
TRBV29-1	NA	TRBJ1-1	CSVEAVFGNTEAFF
TRBV18	NA	TRBJ2-7	CASSPPGSPIYEQYF
TRBV5-1	NA	TRBJ2-3	CASSFGGRGTDTQYF
TRBV7-3	NA	TRBJ1-1	CASSREVDTEAFF
TRBV11-2	NA	TRBJ1-2	CASSRRTVDYGYTF
TRBV28	NA	TRBJ1-2	CASTPGGGDYGYTF
TRBV28	few	TRBJ2-6	CASSRRGARGSSGANVLTF
TRBV7-9	NA	TRBJ1-2	CASSLGGSGSYGYTF
TRBV27	NA	TRBJ1-5	CASSALRGSQPQHF
TRBV19	NA	TRBJ2-1	CASRAPGGLYNEQFF
TRBV11-2	NA	TRBJ2-6	CASSLGDSSGANVLTF
TRBV14	NA	TRBJ1-2	CASSQVDRIYGYTF
TRBV15	NA	TRBJ2-2	CATSSRTGELFF
TRBV30	NA	TRBJ2-7	CAWSALGYEQYF